This record looks at one T cell receptor beta chain sequence and its context. The time point: longitudinal time-point 2. CDR1 and CDR2 from the germline V gene are SGHRS and YFSETQ. The CDR3 runs to 19 residues. Germline trimming cut 0 bases from V and 8 bases from J; bases unmatched to any gene: 19. These data originate in a study of neurological immune-mediated disorders. TCRdb analysed the 5' RACE reads with MiXCR anew, one entry per CDR3 protein. This table has about 90,000 distinct CDR3 sequences, about 12% appearing once. This clonotype originated in a female donor with HTLV-1-associated myelopathy (HAM/TSP). The V gene is TRBV5-1, the J gene TRBJ2-1; 8 bases fit TRBD2. Material: PBMCs. The CDR3 DNA reads as TGCGCCAGCAGCTTGGCTAGCGGGTCACGGGGGCCAAAGATGGATGAGCAGTTCTTC. Translated, it gives CASSLASGSRGPKMDEQFF.